Below are 9 T cell receptor beta chains sequenced from a single sample in a study of long-term antiretroviral therapy in people with HIV. Survey-level resolution applied to immunoSEQ assay v3.0. The assay was immunoSEQ multiplex PCR, and TCRdb's table has in-frame clones only and misses some. Altogether roughly 20,000 clones are present, approximately 82% being singletons, with the ten largest covering more than 7%. The sample here was unsorted PBMCs, taken at the start of antiretroviral therapy. The receptor set was obtained from a man aged 50 or older with HIV.

This rearrangement joins TRBV9 to TRBJ1-1, with D tentatively TRBD1 (5 bases). Between the trimmed V and J ends, which lost 3 bases and 4 bases, there was a span of 10 bases. This CDR3 has 13 residues. Germline CDR1 SGDLS, CDR2 YYNGEE. The CDR3 protein is CASSATVSTEAFF. The CDR3 DNA reads as TGTGCCAGCAGCGCGACAGTTAGCACTGAAGCTTTCTTT.

This chain joins TRBV7-2 and TRBJ2-7; 8 positions match TRBD2. Germline CDR1 reads SGHTA; CDR2 reads FQGNSA. The CDR3 sequence is 15 residues long. Trimming took 4 bases from V and 2 from J; bases not matched to a gene: 7. The CDR3 DNA sequence: TGTGCCAGCAGCTGGGGAGCGGGGGCAACCTACGAGCAGTACTTC. Its translation: CASSWGAGATYEQYF.

The rearrangement uses TRBV5-5 and TRBJ1-1; D ambiguous. Trimming removed 0 bases at V and 0 bases at J, with 15 bases between. This CDR3 region has 17 residues. CDR1 SGHKS and CDR2 YYEKEE come from the germline V gene (reference sequence). The chain's CDR3 is CASSLVGALLLNTEAFF. The DNA for the CDR3 is TGTGCCAGCAGCTTGGTAGGTGCTTTACTCTTGAACACTGAAGCTTTCTTT. Full variable domain (missing parts from reference TRBV5-5 and TRBJ1-1): DAGVTQSPTHLIKTRGQQVTLRCSPISGHKSVSWYQQVLGQGPQFIFQYYEKEERGRGNFPDRFSARQFPNYSSELNVNALLLGDSALYLCASSLVGALLLNTEAFFGQGTRLTVV.

This clone was seen a single time. The chain is built from TRBV18 and TRBJ1-3; 7 bases match TRBD1. Trimming at V came to 2 bases and at J to 0 bases, leaving 7 bases not matched to a gene. Germline CDR1 and CDR2: KGHSH and LQKENI. The CDR3 loop spans 17 amino acids. CDR3 in DNA: TGTGCCAGCTCACCAGCTGGGGACAGCCACTCTGGAAACACCATATATTTT. It codes for CASSPAGDSHSGNTIYF.

The V gene is TRBV6-1, the J gene TRBJ1-5, with TRBD1 as a possible D gene (6 bases). Germline-derived CDR1 and CDR2 are MNHNS and SASEGT. Trimming left V 10 bases short and J 0 bases short, with 16 bases between. This CDR3 is 15 amino acids long. CDR3 in DNA: TGTGCCACCTTGGGGGCCAGAAATAGCAATCAGCCCCAGCATTTT. Amino acid sequence: CATLGARNSNQPQHF.

V gene TRBV11-2 combines with J gene TRBJ2-1; either TRBD1 or TRBD2 may supply D (5 bases each). CDR3 length equals 13 residues. Trimming stripped 1 base from V and 15 bases from J, with 16 bases between. The germline V gene has CDR1 SGHAT and CDR2 FQNNGV. CDR3 in amino acids: CASSLGRAGTGFF. CDR3 in DNA: TGTGCCAGCAGCTTAGGGCGGGCAGGGACGGGGTTCTTC. The full variable domain, rest sourced from reference TRBV11-2 and TRBJ2-1, is EAGVAQSPRYKIIEKRQSVAFWCNPISGHATLYWYQQILGQGPKLLIQFQNNGVVDDSQLPKDRFSAERLKGVDSTLKIQPAKLEDSAVYLCASSLGRAGTGFFGPGTRLTVL.

This chain links TRBV7-6 with TRBJ1-5, with 10 nucleotides matching TRBD1. This CDR3 has 17 residues. The V gene end was trimmed by 2 bases and the J gene end by 2 bases; junction bases not matched to a gene: 6. Germline values: CDR1 SGHVS, CDR2 FNYEAQ. CDR3 coding DNA: TGTGCCAGCAGCTTAACGGGACAGGGGAGAGGCAATCAGCCCCAGCATTTT. This sequence encodes CASSLTGQGRGNQPQHF.

This chain connects TRBV9 to TRBJ1-2; D is possibly TRBD1 (5 bases). Deletions cut 4 bases from V and 1 base from J, with 11 bases between. CDR3 length: 14 residues. Germline V lookup: CDR1 SGDLS, CDR2 YYNGEE. CDR3 DNA: TGTGCCAGCAGCCCCCGGGGACTTAACTATGGCTACACCTTC. Protein sequence: CASSPRGLNYGYTF.

The V and J genes are TRBV6-4 and TRBJ2-1, with TRBD1 matching over 8 bases. This CDR3 has 12 residues. The trim removed 3 bases at V and 8 bases at J, leaving 0 bases unmatched. Germline-derived CDR1 and CDR2 are MRHNA and SNTAGT. The chain's CDR3 is CASSEQGDEQFF. CDR3 nucleotides: TGTGCCAGCAGTGAACAGGGGGATGAGCAGTTCTTC.